The present TCR beta chain was sequenced within a study of blood T cell repertoires in COVID-19 (dated by TCRdb to 2020 to 2022). In terms of the full investigation: Samples covering the acute and convalescent phases of COVID-19 were provided by collaborators in the United States, Italy and Spain. The material from the prospective study consisted of cDNA or gDNA derived from T cells, B-cell-depleted T cells, or PBMCs. The dataset comprised deeply sampled blood TCRbeta repertoires from subjects exposed to, actively infected with, or recovered from COVID-19. The repertoires were released in a freely available public database intended as a resource for research on the immune response to SARS-CoV-2. The samples were drawn from the first 160 participants of the ongoing ImmuneRACE study and from 950 to 1,500 subjects provided by 6 global collaborators. A de-identified subject ID, COVID-19 status, age in years and sex were almost always included in the sample metadata. Where HLA class I and class II types were available, the types were taken from metadata supplied by the sample provider, not from assay-based typing.

For this clone: Its antigen is currently not known. No qualities accompany the bases; no much larger clone lies one base away.

Trimming takes 6 bases from V and 2 bases from J, and the germline ends sit 10 bases apart. Counted from cysteine to phenylalanine, this CDR3 has 13 amino acids. Just the 39-base CDR3 DNA is kept, in frame starting at base 1. Participants in the prospective study were aged roughly 18 to 95 years, lived in 20 to 30 United States geographic areas, and enrolled through a virtual design. In the prospective study, cohorts were assigned on the basis of participant-reported clinical history obtained from a screening survey and a study questionnaire. Exposed participants had been in contact, within 2 weeks of entering the study, with a person who had a PCR-confirmed or clinician-diagnosed case of COVID-19. In the prospective study, whole blood, serum and a nasopharyngeal or oropharyngeal swab were collected from each participant by mobile phlebotomists. Additional blood draws and questionnaires over an approximately two-month period could optionally be provided by prospective study participants. Blood samples from the prospective study were shipped frozen or at room temperature prior to DNA extraction.

What the research found in general, with its limitations: Clinical and demographic metadata were provided uncurated, with the amount varying by source and participant.

TCRbeta CDR3 regions were amplified from genomic DNA by means of the immunoSEQ Assay, a bias-controlled multiplex PCR. Per the original workflow: The number of nucleated cells in each sample was estimated from the amplification of reference gene primers within the assay. Sequence reads were collapsed and filtered to measure the absolute abundance of every unique TCRbeta CDR3 rearrangement. Productive Simpson clonality was computed per sample as the square root of Simpson's diversity index over productive rearrangements. TCRdb mirrors the immuneACCESS table, restricted to in-frame sequences. Some clones are absent from its copies; in checked studies, under half trace to an unresolved V gene, and the reason for the others is unknown. V, J and clone size are those of that table, while D and trimming were read from the DNA. Counted in this sample were some 150,000 clones; 65% to 85% of them appeared once. The ten largest clones add up to more than 4.5% of the sample.

The chain is encoded by TRBV12-3 or TRBV12-4 joined to TRBJ2-5, with the D segment identity uncertain. The source of this sequence is a woman aged 50 to 60 who had been exposed to COVID-19. The sample was PBMCs or T cells enriched from blood (not recorded which). The nucleotides read TGTGCCAGCAGGCCCTATACTCAAGAGACCCAGTACTTC. Its translation is CASRPYTQETQYF.